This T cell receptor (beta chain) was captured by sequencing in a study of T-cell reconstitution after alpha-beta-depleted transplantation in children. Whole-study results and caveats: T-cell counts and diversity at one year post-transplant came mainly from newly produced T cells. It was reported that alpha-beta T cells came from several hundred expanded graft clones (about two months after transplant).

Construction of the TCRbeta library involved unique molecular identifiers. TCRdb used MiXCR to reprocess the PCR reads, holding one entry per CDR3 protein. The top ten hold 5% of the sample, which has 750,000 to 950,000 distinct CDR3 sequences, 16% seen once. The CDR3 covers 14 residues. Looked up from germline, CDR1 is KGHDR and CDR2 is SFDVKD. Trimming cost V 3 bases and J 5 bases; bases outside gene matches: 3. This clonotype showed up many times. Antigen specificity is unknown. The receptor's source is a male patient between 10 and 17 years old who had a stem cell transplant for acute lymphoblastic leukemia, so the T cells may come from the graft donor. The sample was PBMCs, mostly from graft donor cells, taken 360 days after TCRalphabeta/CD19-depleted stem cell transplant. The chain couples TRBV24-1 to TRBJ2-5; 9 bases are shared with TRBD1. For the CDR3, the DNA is TGTGCCACCAGTGATCCGGGACAGGGTGAGACCCAGTACTTC. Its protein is CATSDPGQGETQYF.